This T cell receptor (beta chain) was captured in a study of PD-L1 blockade in urothelial cancer. Synthetic TCR analog templates were spiked into each PCR. The protocol was immunoSEQ multiplex PCR, while the TCRdb copy is restricted to in-frame clones and leaves out a portion. The data show 30,000 to 40,000 clones, approximately 80% seen once. This clone was seen only once. In germline, CDR1 is MDHEN, CDR2 SYDVKM. The V gene lost 6 bases and the J gene lost 0 bases, with 14 bases spanning the gap. The CDR3 totals 15 residues. This receptor was identified in a man aged 60 to 75 with urothelial cancer. The rearrangement joins TRBV28 to TRBJ1-2; possible D gene TRBD1, 6 bases. The specimen was PBMCs, collected around atezolizumab (anti-PD-L1) treatment. CDR3 protein: CASRSGTKANYGYTF. The CDR3 DNA sequence: TGTGCCAGCAGGTCCGGGACAAAAGCTAACTATGGCTACACCTTC.